This is a list of T cell receptor beta chains from one sample in a study of control samples from healthy donors and cancer patients. Profiled with immunoSEQ multiplex PCR; TCRdb holds only in-frame clones, not every one. This table holds about 130,000 clones, about nine tenths found once. Source material: blood. These receptors all stem from a man in his forties or fifties in good health. CDR3s leave out the opening cysteine and the closing phenylalanine or tryptophan. The order of the fields is V gene, CDR3 length, J gene, CDR3 protein.

TRBV28,11,TRBJ2-4,ASRKTGADIQY
TRBV5-1,11,TRBJ2-3,ASSSRGTDTQY
TRBV9,13,TRBJ1-3,ASSVGELSGNTIY
TRBV27,12,TRBJ1-2,ASSPGTGSYGYT
TRBV28,11,TRBJ2-7,ASSLAGRYEQY
TRBV2,13,TRBJ1-6,ASTQGPSYNSPLH
TRBV6-1,16,TRBJ2-7,ASSEEYMGTGSSYEQY
TRBV9,12,TRBJ1-6,ASSVGRGDSPLH
TRBV12-5,11,TRBJ1-2,ASAVSLNYGYT
TRBV7-9,11,TRBJ2-4,ASSRQAKNIQY
TRBV6-5,11,TRBJ2-2,ASSYLGRGELF
TRBV5-1,13,TRBJ2-7,ASRIYGLAGEEQY
TRBV30,12,TRBJ2-3,AWNLLAGTDTQY
TRBV9,13,TRBJ2-1,ASSVGAGDHNEQF
TRBV6-6,11,TRBJ1-1,ASSLTGSPEAF
TRBV6-6,11,TRBJ2-3,ASTRGMSDTQY
TRBV12-3/TRBV12-4,11,TRBJ2-3,ASSRSSTDTQY
TRBV19,13,TRBJ1-5,ASSPGQPVNQPQH
TRBV6-5,13,TRBJ1-2,ASRNRTGNNYGYT
TRBV4-1,15,TRBJ1-5,ASSQRQGFDGNQPQH
TRBV6-5,12,TRBJ1-5,ASSYAGGNQPQH
TRBV7-9,13,TRBJ2-7,ASSLLGRGRDEQY
TRBV12-3/TRBV12-4,11,TRBJ1-3,ASIRETGNTIY
TRBV6-5,14,TRBJ1-6,ASSYSGAWGNSPLH
TRBV7-8,13,TRBJ1-3,ASSLVRGYGNTIY
TRBV5-1,13,TRBJ1-4,ASSLAGELGEKLF
TRBV4-1,13,TRBJ1-4,ASSQAGSANEKLF
TRBV12-3/TRBV12-4,10,TRBJ2-7,ASSLGQNEQY
TRBV5-6,13,TRBJ1-4,ASSLGAGGGEKLF
TRBV29-1,8,TRBJ2-1,SVETHQQV
TRBV5-6,12,TRBJ1-4,ASKSRASSEKLF